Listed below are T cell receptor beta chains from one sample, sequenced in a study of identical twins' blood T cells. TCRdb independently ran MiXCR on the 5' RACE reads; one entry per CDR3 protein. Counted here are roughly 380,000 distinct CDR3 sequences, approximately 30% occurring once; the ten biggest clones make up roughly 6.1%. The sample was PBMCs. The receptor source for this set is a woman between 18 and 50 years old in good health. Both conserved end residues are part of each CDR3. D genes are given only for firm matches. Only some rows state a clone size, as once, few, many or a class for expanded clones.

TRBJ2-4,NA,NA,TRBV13,CASSSRQLAKNIQYF,TGTGCCAGCAGCTCCCGACAGCTAGCCAAAAACATTCAGTACTTC
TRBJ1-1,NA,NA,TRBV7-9,CASSFDWNTEAFF,TGTGCCAGCAGCTTTGACTGGAACACTGAAGCTTTCTTT
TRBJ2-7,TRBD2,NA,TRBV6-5,CASREASGSWYEQYF,TGTGCCAGCAGGGAGGCTAGCGGGAGTTGGTACGAGCAGTACTTC
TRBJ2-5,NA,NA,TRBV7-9,CASTGTETQYF,TGTGCCAGCACTGGAACGGAGACCCAGTACTTC
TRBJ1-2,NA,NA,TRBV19,CASSNRDHPNYGYTF,TGTGCCAGTAGCAACCGGGACCATCCTAACTATGGCTACACCTTC
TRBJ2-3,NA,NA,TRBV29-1,CSAPRGQFQYF,TGCAGCGCCCCGCGGGGACAGTTCCAGTATTTT
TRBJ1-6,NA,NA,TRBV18,CASSPPGQPGSPLHF,TGTGCCAGCTCACCACCAGGACAGCCAGGATCACCCCTCCACTTT
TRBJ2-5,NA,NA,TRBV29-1,CSVGGAETQYF,TGCAGCGTTGGGGGGGCTGAGACCCAGTACTTC
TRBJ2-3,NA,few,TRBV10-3,CAISESSLRKDTQYF,TGTGCCATCAGTGAGTCGTCGCTGCGGAAAGATACGCAGTATTTT
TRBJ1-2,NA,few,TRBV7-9,CASKGGSISYGYTF,TGTGCCAGCAAAGGGGGTTCCATTAGCTATGGCTACACCTTC
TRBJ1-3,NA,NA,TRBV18,CASSPPWPAGSGNTIYF,TGTGCCAGCTCACCACCTTGGCCCGCGGGCTCTGGAAACACCATATATTTT
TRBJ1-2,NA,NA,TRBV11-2,CASSLSFRQGKDYGYTF,TGTGCCAGCAGCTTATCTTTCAGGCAGGGTAAAGACTATGGCTACACCTTC
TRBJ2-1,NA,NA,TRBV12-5,CASGLPKSEQFF,TGTGCTAGTGGTTTGCCGAAGAGCGAGCAGTTCTTC
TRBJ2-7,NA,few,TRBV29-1,CSVGGQSGSSEQYF,TGCAGCGTAGGAGGACAGTCCGGGTCCAGCGAGCAGTACTTC
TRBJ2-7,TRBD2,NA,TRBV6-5,CASSYGRAYEQYF,TGTGCCAGCAGTTACGGGAGGGCCTACGAGCAGTACTTC
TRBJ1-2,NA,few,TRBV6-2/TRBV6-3,CASLGVIYGYTF,TGTGCCAGCCTCGGGGTTATCTATGGCTACACCTTC
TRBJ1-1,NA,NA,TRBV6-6,CASEGVGEAFF,TGTGCCAGCGAAGGAGTGGGTGAAGCTTTCTTT
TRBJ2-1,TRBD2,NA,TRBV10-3,CAISETSGSSYNEQFF,TGTGCCATCAGTGAGACTAGCGGGAGCTCCTACAATGAGCAGTTCTTC
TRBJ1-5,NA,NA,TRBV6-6,CASTARTDNQPQHF,TGTGCCAGCACCGCCAGGACTGACAATCAGCCCCAGCATTTT
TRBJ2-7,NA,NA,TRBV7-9,CASSLDRLSEQYF,TGTGCCAGCAGCTTAGATCGGCTGTCCGAGCAGTACTTC
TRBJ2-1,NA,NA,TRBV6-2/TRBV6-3,CASSSWTSQFF,TGTGCCAGCAGTTCATGGACCAGCCAGTTCTTC
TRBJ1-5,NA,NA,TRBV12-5,CASGRTYGTDFNQPQHF,TGTGCTAGTGGGAGAACCTACGGGACGGACTTCAATCAGCCCCAGCATTTT
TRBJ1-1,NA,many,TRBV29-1,CSVESLRGDTEAFF,TGCAGCGTTGAAAGTCTCCGGGGGGACACTGAAGCTTTCTTT
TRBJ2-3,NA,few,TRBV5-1,CASSLARLVSADTQYF,TGCGCCAGCAGCTTAGCCCGACTAGTTTCTGCAGATACGCAGTATTTT
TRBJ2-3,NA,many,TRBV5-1,CASSLGADTQYF,TGTGCCAGCAGTTTGGGGGCAGATACGCAGTATTTT
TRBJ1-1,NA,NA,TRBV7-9,CASSGRGEAMNTEAFF,TGTGCCAGCAGCGGGAGAGGGGAGGCTATGAACACTGAAGCTTTCTTT
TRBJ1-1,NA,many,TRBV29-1,CSVVGGTEAFF,TGCAGCGTTGTCGGGGGGACTGAAGCTTTCTTT
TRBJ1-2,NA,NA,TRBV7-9,CASNLIGWGYGYTF,TGTGCCAGCAACTTGATTGGGTGGGGCTATGGCTACACCTTC
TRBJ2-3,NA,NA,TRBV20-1,CSARDGPPGTQYF,TGCAGTGCTAGAGATGGGCCCCCCGGTACGCAGTATTTT
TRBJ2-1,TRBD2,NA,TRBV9,CASSASGDSYNEQFF,TGTGCCAGCAGCGCTAGCGGAGACTCCTACAATGAGCAGTTCTTC
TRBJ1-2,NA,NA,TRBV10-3,CAISESRPYYGYTF,TGTGCCATCAGTGAGTCTCGACCTTACTATGGCTACACCTTC
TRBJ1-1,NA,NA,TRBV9,CASSVAAGLMNTEAFF,TGTGCCAGCAGCGTAGCGGCAGGGCTCATGAACACTGAAGCTTTCTTT
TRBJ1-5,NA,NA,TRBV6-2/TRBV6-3,CASSQSGRARQPQHF,TGTGCCAGCAGTCAATCGGGCCGAGCCAGGCAGCCCCAGCATTTT
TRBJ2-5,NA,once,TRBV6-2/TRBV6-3,CASSSSERETQYF,TGTGCCAGCAGTTCCTCGGAGCGAGAGACCCAGTACTTC
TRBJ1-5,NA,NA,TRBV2,CASTFRYTSNQPQHF,TGTGCCAGCACCTTCCGGTACACCTCAAATCAGCCCCAGCATTTT
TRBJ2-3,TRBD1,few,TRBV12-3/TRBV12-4,CASRMGQNTDTQYF,TGTGCCAGCAGGATGGGACAGAACACAGATACGCAGTATTTT
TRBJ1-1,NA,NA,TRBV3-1,CASSQGHFTEAFF,TGTGCCAGCAGCCAAGGACATTTCACTGAAGCTTTCTTT
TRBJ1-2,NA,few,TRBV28,CASSWGANYGYTF,TGTGCCAGCAGTTGGGGAGCTAACTATGGCTACACCTTC
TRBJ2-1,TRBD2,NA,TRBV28,CASSPWTSGNNEQFF,TGTGCCAGCAGTCCATGGACTAGCGGGAACAATGAGCAGTTCTTC
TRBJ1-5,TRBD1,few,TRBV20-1,CSAEDRGGNQPQHF,TGCAGTGCTGAGGACAGGGGAGGCAATCAGCCCCAGCATTTT
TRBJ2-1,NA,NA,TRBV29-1,CSAGGLNEQFF,TGCAGCGCCGGCGGCCTTAATGAGCAGTTCTTC
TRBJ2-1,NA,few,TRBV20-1,CSAKKGDGNEQFF,TGCAGTGCGAAAAAAGGGGACGGCAATGAGCAGTTCTTC
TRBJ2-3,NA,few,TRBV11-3,CASSLFGGRENTQYF,TGTGCCAGCAGCTTATTCGGCGGCAGGGAGAATACGCAGTATTTT
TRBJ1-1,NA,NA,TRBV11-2,CASSVMALNTEAFF,TGTGCCAGCAGTGTTATGGCTCTGAACACTGAAGCTTTCTTT